This record looks at one T cell receptor (beta chain) sequence and its context. Its antigen is not identified. Only in-frame clones appear in the TCRdb table, and some are missing; sequencing was by immunoSEQ multiplex PCR. The sample holds tens of thousands of clones, 85% seen once. The sample is drawn from a study of tissue T cells after allogeneic stem cell transplantation. Overall study: Viable blood and marrow gave sorted CD3+ T cells if numbers allowed.

Regarding the study as a whole: The patient cohort was small and clinically heterogeneous, with limited sampling depth.

The TCR sequence derives from a woman between 18 and 55 years old who later had graft-versus-host disease after an allogeneic stem cell transplant. The material was blood, obtained before transplantation.

This CDR3 reads CATSVQGYGYTF. The CDR3 nucleotides read TGTGCCACCAGTGTTCAGGGCTATGGCTACACCTTC. V is TRBV24-1 and J is TRBJ1-2; a weak D match, TRBD1 (5 bases). The CDR3 totals 12 residues. Deletions cut 5 bases from V and 4 bases from J, with 7 bases between. Germline CDR1 is KGHDR and CDR2 is SFDVKD.